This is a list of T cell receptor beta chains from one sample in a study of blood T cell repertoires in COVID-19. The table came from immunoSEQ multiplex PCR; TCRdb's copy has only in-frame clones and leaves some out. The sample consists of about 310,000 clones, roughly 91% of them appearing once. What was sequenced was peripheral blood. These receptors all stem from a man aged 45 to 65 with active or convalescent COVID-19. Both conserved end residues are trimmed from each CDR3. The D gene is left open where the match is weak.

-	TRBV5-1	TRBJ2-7	ASSLDPTSSYEQY
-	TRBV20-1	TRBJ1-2	SASQGLSNYGYT
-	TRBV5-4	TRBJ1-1	ASSFAEGTEAF
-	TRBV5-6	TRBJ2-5	ASSFTGGAQY
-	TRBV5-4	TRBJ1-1	ASSPNLNTEAF
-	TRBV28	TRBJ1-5	ASTPSGQPQH
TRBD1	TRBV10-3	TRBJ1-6	AISEVQGAGSPLH
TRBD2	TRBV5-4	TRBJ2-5	ASSSAGGVAIRETQY
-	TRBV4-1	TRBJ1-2	ASSRGGTAYGYT
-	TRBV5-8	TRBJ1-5	ASSLRGRGQPQH
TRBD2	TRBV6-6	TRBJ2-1	ASGPLERGVYNEQF
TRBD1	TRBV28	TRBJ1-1	ASSQDRVGAEAF
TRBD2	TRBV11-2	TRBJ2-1	ASSPRDYGYEQF
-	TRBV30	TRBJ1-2	AWSLTRGYT
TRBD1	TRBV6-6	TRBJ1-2	ASRGTGDLNYGYT
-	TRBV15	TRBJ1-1	ATSPPAGGNTEAF
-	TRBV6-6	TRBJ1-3	ASSPRSGARSGNTIY
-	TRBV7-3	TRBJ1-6	ASSLLASFNSPLH
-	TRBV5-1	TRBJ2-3	ASSRGLDPDTQY
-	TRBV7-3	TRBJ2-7	ASSPLILRTNSGGSVYEQY
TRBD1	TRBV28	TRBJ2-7	ASSLWATGGTSYEQY
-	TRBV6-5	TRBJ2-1	ACLVGTTYNEQF
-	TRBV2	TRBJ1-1	ASSERRGTEAF
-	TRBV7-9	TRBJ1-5	ASSTDTQPQH
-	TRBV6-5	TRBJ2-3	ASSYSPGFSDTQY
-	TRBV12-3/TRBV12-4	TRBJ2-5	ASSFNTQETQY
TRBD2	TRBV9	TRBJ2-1	ASSVRTSGGPINEQF
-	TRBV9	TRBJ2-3	ASSPRLFFTTDTQY
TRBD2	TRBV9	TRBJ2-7	ASSVDSGGTYEQY
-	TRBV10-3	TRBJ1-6	AISDGQGNSPLH
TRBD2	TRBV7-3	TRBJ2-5	ASSLSGLAEETQY
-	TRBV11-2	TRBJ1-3	ASTRSGNTIY
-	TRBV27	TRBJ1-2	ASTHPRGSYGYT
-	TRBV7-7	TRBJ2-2	ASSTSRINGELF
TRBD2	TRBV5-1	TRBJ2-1	ASSSTSAEQF
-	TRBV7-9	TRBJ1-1	ASSRLNSQNTEAF
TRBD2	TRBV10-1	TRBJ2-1	ASSGERETEQF
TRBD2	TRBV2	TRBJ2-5	ASSEGSSGDLQETQY
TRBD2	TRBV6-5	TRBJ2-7	ASRSSGSYEQY
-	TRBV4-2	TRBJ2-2	ASSQERVHTGELF
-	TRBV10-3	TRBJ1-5	AISEAGGRNQPQH
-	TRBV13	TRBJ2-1	ASSSGDWDEQF
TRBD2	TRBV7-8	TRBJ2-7	ASSETSGGLYEQY
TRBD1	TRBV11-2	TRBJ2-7	ASSESQGANLYYEQY